This TCR beta chain was sequenced for a study of cytomegalovirus exposure and HLA in healthy donors. Germline CDR1 reads MNHEY; CDR2 reads SVGAGI. There are 12 residues in the CDR3. With regard to this clone: One end of the junction does not line up with germline, which may come from a read error.

Amplification used 60 Vbeta primers and 13 Jbeta primers. Sequencing used immunoSEQ multiplex PCR; TCRdb keeps in-frame clones, though not all of them. The sample shows about 150,000 clones, around three fifths of them seen only once. The sequenced sample was PBMCs. This rearrangement joins TRBV6-5 to TRBJ1-3; 8 bases match TRBD1. The clonotype was recovered from a woman aged 40 to 55 in good health and CMV-seronegative. CDR3 protein: CASSDIKGQAYF. In DNA, the CDR3 is TGTGCCAGCAGTGACATTAAGGGACAGGCCTACTTT.